The clone carrying this T cell receptor (beta chain) was seen just once. The antigen is unknown. This entry is derived from a study of T cell responses to AZD1222 COVID-19 vaccine. Findings and limits, study-wide: In the spike-specific TCR repertoire, nearly half reportedly target unmutated variant regions. Only a handful of AZD1222 recipients, more than five in all, had baseline seropositivity.

Sequencing used immunoSEQ multiplex PCR; TCRdb keeps in-frame clones, though not all of them. This repertoire shows some 150,000 clones, 70% to 90% found once; its top ten account for 4.3%. The CDR3 extends over 16 amino acids. The germline CDR1 and CDR2 sequences are SGHTA and FQGNSA. The V end lost 3 bases, the J end lost 7 bases, and 18 bases lay between the germline ends. This material consisted of peripheral blood, taken 28 days after the second AZD1222 dose. The TCR sequence derives from an adult who received the AZD1222 COVID-19 vaccine. The rearrangement joins TRBV7-2 to TRBJ1-4; D might be TRBD1 (5 bases). CDR3 sequence: CASSFNGRGSGEKLFF. CDR3 DNA sequence: TGTGCCAGCAGCTTCAATGGGCGGGGGAGCGGTGAAAAACTGTTTTTT.